The 31 T cell receptor beta chains listed next were all sequenced from one sample in a study of neoadjuvant nivolumab and ipilimumab in lung cancer. The data were produced by immunoSEQ multiplex PCR, yet TCRdb's version contains in-frame clones alone and is incomplete. This repertoire shows under 50,000 clones, roughly 90% found once; its top ten account for about 3.5%. The input for sequencing was blood, taken before neoadjuvant nivolumab, alone or with ipilimumab. The receptors come from an adult with non-small cell lung cancer. Some clones in this sample may be carry-over from other donors' samples.

This sequence joins TRBV30 and TRBJ2-7; 8 positions agree with TRBD2. The germline V gene encodes CDR1 GTSNPN and CDR2 SVGIG (reference sequence). The CDR3 loop spans 15 amino acids. Losses at the gene ends were 0 bases for V and 3 bases for J; bases not matched to a gene: 7. The DNA for the CDR3 is TGTGCCTGGAGTGTAGGTAGCGGGACATACTACGAGCAGTACTTC. This codes for CAWSVGSGTYYEQYF.

The chain carries TRBV5-1 and TRBJ1-1; tentative D call: TRBD1 (5 bases). Trimming took off 4 bases at V and 0 bases at J, with 16 bases between the two ends. The CDR3 totals 16 residues. Germline CDR1 is SGHRS and CDR2 is YFSETQ. The CDR3 coding sequence is TGCGCCAGCAGCCCCCTGGGGGTAGGGATGAACACTGAAGCTTTCTTT. Residues: CASSPLGVGMNTEAFF. Complete variable domain (other parts from reference TRBV5-1 and TRBJ1-1): KAGVTQTPRYLIKTRGQQVTLSCSPISGHRSVSWYQQTPGQGLQFLFEYFSETQRNKGNFPGRFSGRQFSNSRSEMNVSTLELGDSALYLCASSPLGVGMNTEAFFGQGTRLTVV.

This clone was picked up one time. The V call is TRBV14, the J call TRBJ2-2; D is undetermined. CDR1 and CDR2 (germline): SGHDN, FVKESK. Trimming took 0 bases from V and 4 from J, leaving 9 bases between them. The length of the CDR3 is 15 residues. The CDR3 sequence: CASSQDRLGTGELFF. CDR3 DNA sequence: TGTGCCAGCAGCCAAGACAGGTTGGGCACCGGGGAGCTGTTTTTT.

V and J are TRBV7-3 and TRBJ2-3; 7 nucleotides match TRBD1. This CDR3 is built from 12 residues. The V segment lost 5 bases and the J segment 7 bases; nucleotides outside the gene matches: 3. Looked up from germline, CDR1 is SGHTA and CDR2 is FQGTGA. CDR3 DNA sequence: TGTGCCAGCAGCATACAGGGGAATACGCAGTATTTT. Translation: CASSIQGNTQYF.

This clone has a handful of counts. This chain links TRBV29-1 with TRBJ1-1, with a possible D match to TRBD1 (5 bases). Germline V gene lookup returns CDR1 SQVTM and CDR2 ANQGSEA. The CDR3 is made up of 13 amino acids. V gave up 4 bases and J gave up 0 bases, with 9 bases separating them. CDR3 nucleotides: TGCAGCGTTGTCAGGGTGGTGAACACTGAAGCTTTCTTT. Its translation is CSVVRVVNTEAFF.

Notes on this clone: Other DNA sequences in this sample translate to the same CDR3. J is TRBJ1-2 and V is TRBV5-1; D unresolved. CDR1 and CDR2 (germline): SGHRS, YFSETQ. There are 13 residues in the CDR3. The ends were cut back, 0 bases at V and 1 base at J, with 4 bases in the middle. This chain's CDR3 is CASSLDSNYGYTF. In DNA, the CDR3 is TGCGCCAGCAGCTTGGACAGTAACTATGGCTACACCTTC.

This chain uses TRBV15 with TRBJ1-4; weak D call: TRBD1 (5 bases). The CDR3 sequence is 16 residues long. Germline V CDR1 and CDR2: LNHNV, YYDKDF (reference sequence). The V and J ends lost 0 bases and 2 bases respectively, with 10 bases between them. For the CDR3, the DNA is TGTGCCACCAGCAGAGATACGGGGCGGACTAATGAAAAACTGTTTTTT. This translates into CATSRDTGRTNEKLFF.

The J gene is TRBJ2-3, the V gene TRBV5-5; unclear D gene. In germline, CDR1 is SGHKS, CDR2 YYEKEE (reference sequence). The CDR3 loop spans 13 amino acids. The germline V and J ends were trimmed by 3 bases and 3 bases, with 8 bases remaining between them. The CDR3 protein is CASSWVWTDTQYF. The CDR3 DNA reads TGTGCCAGCAGCTGGGTCTGGACAGATACGCAGTATTTT.

The chain combines TRBV19 with TRBJ1-1; D perhaps matches TRBD1 (5 bases). Trimming shortened V by 6 bases and J by 11 bases, and 13 bases separated the two germline ends. Germline V gene data show CDR1 as LNHDA and CDR2 as SQIVND (reference sequence). The CDR3 is 11 residues long. CDR3: CASRLTESAFF. CDR3 sequence (DNA): TGTGCCAGTAGACTGACAGAATCGGCTTTCTTT.

The chain combines TRBV4-1 with TRBJ1-4; D perhaps matches TRBD1 (5 bases). The length of the CDR3 is 15 residues. Germline V gene sequence: CDR1 MGHRA, CDR2 YSYEKL. Trimming left V 2 bases short and J 8 bases short, with 15 bases between. For the CDR3, the DNA is TGCGCCAGCAGCCAACTGGGACTTCGCGGGGAAAAACTGTTTTTT. This sequence encodes CASSQLGLRGEKLFF.

This clone was detected only a few times. The gene calls are TRBV5-4 and TRBJ2-1, with D possibly being TRBD2 (6 bases). The CDR3 has 12 amino acids. V was cut by 2 bases and J by 8 bases, with 8 bases left in between. Germline CDR1 and CDR2: SGHNT and YYREEE (reference sequence). CDR3 in DNA: TGTGCCAGCAGCTTAAGGGAGGATGAGCAGTTCTTC. This translates into CASSLREDEQFF.

The chain couples TRBV19 to TRBJ2-5; no clear D gene. Germline values: CDR1 LNHDA, CDR2 SQIVND (reference sequence). CDR3 length: 15 amino acids. The V and J ends lost 0 bases and 4 bases respectively, with 12 bases between them. The chain's CDR3 is CASSIDYHPRETQYF. Written as DNA, the CDR3 is TGTGCCAGTAGTATAGATTACCACCCGAGAGAGACCCAGTACTTC.

The chain combines TRBV7-2 with TRBJ1-1; 7 bases agree with TRBD1. Germline V gene data show CDR1 as SGHTA and CDR2 as FQGNSA. The V gene end was trimmed by 5 bases and the J gene end by 1 base; junction bases not matched to a gene: 4. This CDR3 has 14 residues. CDR3 bases: TGTGCCAGCAGCGTACAGGGGCGGAACACTGAAGCTTTCTTT. This codes for CASSVQGRNTEAFF.

The rearrangement uses TRBV11-2 and TRBJ2-7; no definite D call. The CDR3 runs to 11 residues. V was pared by 4 bases and J by 5 bases, with 6 bases between. Germline V gene sequence: CDR1 SGHAT, CDR2 FQNNGV. CDR3 loop: CASSSRDEQYF. The DNA for the CDR3 is TGTGCCAGCAGCTCCCGGGACGAGCAGTACTTC. The full variable domain, with the rest looked up from reference TRBV11-2 and TRBJ2-7, is EAGVAQSPRYKIIEKRQSVAFWCNPISGHATLYWYQQILGQGPKLLIQFQNNGVVDDSQLPKDRFSAERLKGVDSTLKIQPAKLEDSAVYLCASSSRDEQYFGPGTRLTVT.

The V and J genes are TRBV5-4 and TRBJ1-1; 7 nucleotides agree with TRBD1. The CDR3 has 14 amino acids. Trimming removed 3 bases from V and 4 bases from J; junction bases left unmatched: 6. Per germline, CDR1 SGHNT and CDR2 YYREEE (reference sequence). CDR3 coding DNA: TGTGCCAGCAGCTGGAAACCAGGGGGCACTGAAGCTTTCTTT. Encoded protein: CASSWKPGGTEAFF.

V gene TRBV18 combines with J gene TRBJ1-5; a possible D gene is TRBD1 (6 bases). Between the trimmed V and J ends, which lost 0 bases and 4 bases, there was a span of 10 bases. CDR1 and CDR2 from the germline V gene are KGHSH and LQKENI. The CDR3 contains 15 residues. In DNA, the CDR3 is TGTGCCAGCTCACCACCTGGGGGGCCTAATCAGCCCCAGCATTTT. Residues: CASSPPGGPNQPQHF.

The rearrangement links TRBV9 to TRBJ2-3, with TRBD2 matching over 8 bases. The germline V gene encodes CDR1 SGDLS and CDR2 YYNGEE. This CDR3 is 16 amino acids long. V shed 0 bases, J shed 6 bases, and the junction held 9 bases outside the gene matches. The CDR3 protein is CASSVGSGGFRDTQYF. The DNA for the CDR3 is TGTGCCAGCAGCGTAGGCAGCGGGGGCTTTAGGGATACGCAGTATTTT.

The chain is built from TRBV13 and TRBJ1-4; 10 positions agree with TRBD1. Trimming took 5 bases from V and 3 from J; bases not matched to a gene: 3. Germline V CDR1 and CDR2: PRHDT, FYEKMQ (reference sequence). The CDR3 is 15 residues long. CDR3 nucleotides: TGTGCCAGCAGCCTCGGGACAGGGGCTAATGAAAAACTGTTTTTT. Protein product: CASSLGTGANEKLFF.

The gene calls are TRBV11-2 and TRBJ2-3; no definite D call. In germline, CDR1 is SGHAT, CDR2 FQNNGV. The CDR3 loop spans 14 amino acids. V lost 3 bases to trimming and J lost 4 bases, with 11 bases between them. The CDR3 DNA reads as TGTGCCAGCAGCTTCGTAGGGCGGTCAGATACGCAGTATTTT. Its translation: CASSFVGRSDTQYF.

The J gene is TRBJ2-3, the V gene TRBV9; D may correspond to TRBD1 or TRBD2 (5 bases each). The CDR3 has 19 amino acids. CDR1 and CDR2 (germline): SGDLS, YYNGEE. Trimming removed 0 bases at V and 0 bases at J, with 20 bases between. In DNA, the CDR3 is TGTGCCAGCAGCGTAGAAAGTCTCGGGACCTCCTCTAGCACAGATACGCAGTATTTT. Protein product: CASSVESLGTSSSTDTQYF.

This chain connects TRBV29-1 to TRBJ2-7; D is unresolved. Per the germline V gene, CDR1 is SQVTM and CDR2 is ANQGSEA. V was pared by 5 bases and J by 5 bases, with 13 bases between. CDR3 length equals 12 residues. The CDR3 loop is CSVQLPANEQYF. The CDR3 DNA sequence: TGCAGCGTTCAACTCCCGGCCAACGAGCAGTACTTC.

The V call is TRBV19, the J call TRBJ2-5; tentative D call: TRBD1 (5 bases). The length of the CDR3 is 14 residues. From germline, CDR1 is LNHDA and CDR2 SQIVND (reference sequence). The V end was cut by 6 bases, the J end by 4 bases, with 15 bases between. In DNA, the CDR3 is TGTGCCAGTAGGCATGACAGTCAGGGAGAGACCCAGTACTTC. Protein: CASRHDSQGETQYF.

The chain links TRBV5-4 to TRBJ2-7; 8 bases fit TRBD2. The CDR3 is 14 amino acids. Germline values: CDR1 SGHNT, CDR2 YYREEE (reference sequence). Losses at the gene ends were 2 bases for V and 3 bases for J; bases not matched to a gene: 4. The CDR3 loop reads CASSFPGGNYEQYF. CDR3 bases: TGTGCCAGCAGCTTCCCGGGAGGGAACTACGAGCAGTACTTC.

The chain recombines TRBV6-5 with TRBJ2-7; TRBD2 matches 14 bases. The trim removed 6 bases at V and 6 bases at J, leaving 7 bases unmatched. The CDR3 loop spans 15 amino acids. Per the germline V gene, CDR1 is MNHEY and CDR2 is SVGAGI. The CDR3 bases are TGTGCCAGCAGGCGAGGGACTAGCGGGGGCCGCGAGCAGTACTTC. It encodes CASRRGTSGGREQYF.

The chain recombines TRBV7-9 with TRBJ2-5, with D possibly being TRBD1 or TRBD2 (5 bases each). Trimming took 5 bases from V and 2 from J, leaving 12 bases between them. The germline V gene encodes CDR1 SEHNR and CDR2 FQNEAQ (reference sequence). The CDR3 is 14 residues long. The CDR3 sequence: CASSPRGPQETQYF. The CDR3 coding sequence is TGTGCCAGCAGCCCCCGGGGACCTCAAGAGACCCAGTACTTC. The complete variable domain, with remaining parts taken from reference TRBV7-9 and TRBJ2-5, reads DTGVSQNPRHKITKRGQNVTFRCDPISEHNRLYWYRQTLGQGPEFLTYFQNEAQLEKSRLLSDRFSAERPKGSFSTLEIQRTEQGDSAMYLCASSPRGPQETQYFGPGTRLLVL.

The count of this clone is one. The rearrangement uses TRBV5-1 and TRBJ2-1, with 10 bases matching TRBD2. Germline V lookup: CDR1 SGHRS, CDR2 YFSETQ. V dropped 5 bases and J dropped 7; count of bases not matched to a gene: 6. This CDR3 comprises 14 residues. DNA for the CDR3: TGCGCCAGCAGTCGAAGCGGGAGGGGGAATGAGCAGTTCTTC. Translated, it gives CASSRSGRGNEQFF.

The rearrangement joins TRBV7-9 to TRBJ2-1; 7 positions agree with TRBD2. Germline CDR1 reads SEHNR; CDR2 reads FQNEAQ (reference sequence). The V and J ends lost 5 bases and 3 bases, in that order; junction bases with no gene match: 7. CDR3 length equals 15 residues. The DNA of the CDR3 is TGTGCCAGCAGCCCCTTCGCGGGAGACTACAATGAGCAGTTCTTC. This codes for CASSPFAGDYNEQFF.

The chain carries TRBV5-4 and TRBJ1-2; tentative D call: TRBD1 (5 bases). Germline assignment: CDR1 SGHNT and CDR2 YYREEE (reference sequence). V was cut by 0 bases and J by 3 bases, with 6 bases left in between. The CDR3 extends over 13 amino acids. CDR3: CASSLVTDYGYTF. CDR3 DNA: TGTGCCAGCAGCTTGGTGACAGACTATGGCTACACCTTC.

The V call is TRBV2, the J call TRBJ2-5; 9 nucleotides line up with TRBD2. This CDR3 is 14 amino acids long. Germline trimming cut 7 bases from V and 2 bases from J; bases unmatched to any gene: 5. CDR1 and CDR2 (germline): SNHLY, FYNNEI. Written as DNA, the CDR3 is TGTGCCAGCATGATGCTAGCGGGACAAGAGACCCAGTACTTC. Its translation: CASMMLAGQETQYF.

The J gene is TRBJ1-5, the V gene TRBV5-1; D is uncertain. The CDR3 runs to 15 residues. The germline V and J ends were trimmed by 4 bases and 3 bases, with 14 bases remaining between them. CDR1 and CDR2 from the germline V gene are SGHRS and YFSETQ. CDR3 sequence reads: CASSPTDGYNQPQHF. CDR3 DNA sequence: TGCGCCAGCAGCCCCACGGACGGCTACAATCAGCCCCAGCATTTT.

In its sample, this clone was seen once. The V gene is TRBV16, the J gene TRBJ1-3; no clear D gene. The CDR3 totals 15 residues. Germline V gene data show CDR1 as KGHSY and CDR2 as FQNENV. The V gene lost 0 bases and the J gene lost 4 bases, with 10 bases spanning the gap. CDR3 nucleotide sequence: TGTGCCAGCAGCCAATCCACAGTGAACGGAAACACCATATATTTT. This gives the protein CASSQSTVNGNTIYF.